This T cell receptor beta chain was identified during a study of blood T cell repertoires in COVID-19. The CDR3 has 16 amino acids. V shed 4 bases and J 4 bases; nucleotides not matched to a gene: 14. Germline V gene data show CDR1 as SGHKS and CDR2 as YYEKEE (reference sequence). Sequenced by immunoSEQ multiplex PCR; TCRdb stores in-frame clones only, minus some. Of under 50,000 clones listed, about four fifths are singletons. The sequencing input was peripheral blood. The clonotype comes from an elderly man with active or convalescent COVID-19. The V gene is TRBV5-5, the J gene TRBJ2-7; 7 bases map to TRBD2. The CDR3 region is CASSETLGGSLYEQYF. The CDR3 coding sequence is TGTGCCAGCAGCGAGACATTGGGGGGGTCTTTATACGAGCAGTACTTC.